This T cell receptor (beta chain) appears in the sequencing data of a study of OX40 agonist ivuxolimab in advanced cancers. Study-level information: Ivuxolimab was delivered to patients intravenously every 2 weeks at doses spanning 0.01 to 10 mg/kg.

The data were produced by immunoSEQ multiplex PCR, yet TCRdb's version contains in-frame clones alone and is incomplete. The sample has about 15,000 clones, about 60% seen once; the top ten hold 7.5% to 9.5%. This CDR3 is built from 15 residues. CDR1 and CDR2 (germline): MGHRA, YSYEKL. V lost 3 bases and J lost 2; bases outside the gene matches: 5. Details on this clone: Its antigen is still unknown. This sample includes further DNA sequences coding for the same CDR3.

Broader study findings: At 0.1 to 3.0 mg/kg and by week 6, clonal expansion occurred in CD4+ and CD8+ blood T cells. Normalized T-cell clonal expansion was also low in some nonresponders.

The chain carries TRBV4-1 and TRBJ2-7; 9 bases match TRBD2. This specimen was CD4+ or CD8+ T cells sorted from blood, taken in a trial of the OX40 agonist ivuxolimab. The source of this sequence is an adult with an advanced solid tumor such as melanoma, head and neck, liver or kidney cancer. DNA of the CDR3: TGCGCCAGCAGCCAGGCGGCGGGAGGGCCCTACGAGCAGTACTTC. As protein: CASSQAAGGPYEQYF.